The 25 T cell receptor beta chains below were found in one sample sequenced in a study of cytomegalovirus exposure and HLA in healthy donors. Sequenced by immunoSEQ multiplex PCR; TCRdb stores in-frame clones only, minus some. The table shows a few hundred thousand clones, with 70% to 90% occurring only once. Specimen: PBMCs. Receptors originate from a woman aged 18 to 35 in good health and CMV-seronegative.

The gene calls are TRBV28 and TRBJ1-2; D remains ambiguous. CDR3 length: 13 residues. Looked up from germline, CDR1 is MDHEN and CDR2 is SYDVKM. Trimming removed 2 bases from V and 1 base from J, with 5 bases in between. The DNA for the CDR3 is TGTGCCAGCAGTTTACTAGATAACTATGGCTACACCTTC. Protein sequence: CASSLLDNYGYTF.

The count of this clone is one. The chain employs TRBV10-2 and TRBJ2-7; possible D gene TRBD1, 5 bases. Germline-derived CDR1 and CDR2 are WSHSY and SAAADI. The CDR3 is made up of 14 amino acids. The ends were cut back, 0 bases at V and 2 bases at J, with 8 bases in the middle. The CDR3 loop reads CASSESEGAYEQYF. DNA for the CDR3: TGCGCCAGCAGTGAGTCGGAAGGGGCCTACGAGCAGTACTTC.

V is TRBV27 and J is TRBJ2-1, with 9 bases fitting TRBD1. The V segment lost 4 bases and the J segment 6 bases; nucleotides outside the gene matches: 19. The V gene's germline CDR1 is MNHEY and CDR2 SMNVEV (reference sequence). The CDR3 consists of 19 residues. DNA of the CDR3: TGTGCCAGCAGTTCGCCGGGACAGGGAGTGCGCGGTGGGGCCAATGAGCAGTTCTTC. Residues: CASSSPGQGVRGGANEQFF.

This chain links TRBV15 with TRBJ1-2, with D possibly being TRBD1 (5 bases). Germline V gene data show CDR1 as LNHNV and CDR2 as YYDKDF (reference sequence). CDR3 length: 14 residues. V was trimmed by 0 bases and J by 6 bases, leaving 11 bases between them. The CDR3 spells CATSRDPGGDGYTF. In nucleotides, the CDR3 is TGTGCCACCAGCAGAGATCCGGGGGGGGATGGCTACACCTTC.

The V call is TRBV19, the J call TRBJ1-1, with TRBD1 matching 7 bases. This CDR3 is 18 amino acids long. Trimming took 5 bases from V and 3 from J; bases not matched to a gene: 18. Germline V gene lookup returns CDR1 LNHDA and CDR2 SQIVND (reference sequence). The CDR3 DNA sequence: TGTGCCAGTAGTGCCCCTTCCCGGGACAGACCTAAGGACACTGAAGCTTTCTTT. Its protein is CASSAPSRDRPKDTEAFF.

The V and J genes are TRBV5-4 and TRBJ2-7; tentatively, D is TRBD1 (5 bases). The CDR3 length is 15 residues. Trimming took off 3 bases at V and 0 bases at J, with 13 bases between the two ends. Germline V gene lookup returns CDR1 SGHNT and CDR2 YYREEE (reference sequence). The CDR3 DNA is TGTGCCAGCAGCTCCCCGTTAGGGGTCTCCTACGAGCAGTACTTC. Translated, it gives CASSSPLGVSYEQYF.

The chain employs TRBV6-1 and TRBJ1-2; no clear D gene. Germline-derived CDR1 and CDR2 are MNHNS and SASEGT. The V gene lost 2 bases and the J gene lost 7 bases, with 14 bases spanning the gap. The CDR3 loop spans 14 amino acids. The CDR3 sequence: CASSERYGEGGYTF. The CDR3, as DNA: TGTGCCAGCAGTGAACGGTACGGGGAAGGTGGCTACACCTTC.

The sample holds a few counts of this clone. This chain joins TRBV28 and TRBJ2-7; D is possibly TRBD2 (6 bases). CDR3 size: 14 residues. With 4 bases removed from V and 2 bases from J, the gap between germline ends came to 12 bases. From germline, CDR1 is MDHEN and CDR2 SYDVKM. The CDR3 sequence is CASSSPSVPYEQYF. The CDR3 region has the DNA TGTGCCAGCAGTTCTCCTAGCGTCCCCTACGAGCAGTACTTC.

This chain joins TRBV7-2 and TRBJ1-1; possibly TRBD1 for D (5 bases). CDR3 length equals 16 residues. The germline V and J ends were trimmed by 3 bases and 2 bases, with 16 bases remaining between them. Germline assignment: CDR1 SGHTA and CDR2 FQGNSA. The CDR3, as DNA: TGTGCCAGCAGCTTTGGGGCCAGGGCCTCTAACACTGAAGCTTTCTTT. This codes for CASSFGARASNTEAFF.

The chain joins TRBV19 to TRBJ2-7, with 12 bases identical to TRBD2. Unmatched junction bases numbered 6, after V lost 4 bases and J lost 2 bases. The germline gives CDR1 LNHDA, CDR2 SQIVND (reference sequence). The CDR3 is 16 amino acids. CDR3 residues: CASSTALAGGPYEQYF. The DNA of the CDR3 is TGTGCCAGTAGTACCGCCCTAGCGGGAGGGCCCTACGAGCAGTACTTC.

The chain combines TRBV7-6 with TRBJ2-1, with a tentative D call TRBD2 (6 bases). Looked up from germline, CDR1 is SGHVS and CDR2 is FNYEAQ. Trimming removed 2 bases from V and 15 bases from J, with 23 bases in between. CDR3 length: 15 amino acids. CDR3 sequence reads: CASSLLASESPRRFF. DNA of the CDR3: TGTGCCAGCAGCTTACTAGCGTCTGAATCGCCCCGGCGGTTCTTC. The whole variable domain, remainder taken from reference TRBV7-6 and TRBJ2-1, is GAGVSQSPRYKVTKRGQDVALRCDPISGHVSLYWYRQALGQGPEFLTYFNYEAQQDKSGLPNDRFSAERPEGSISTLTIQRTEQRDSAMYRCASSLLASESPRRFFGPGTRLTVL.

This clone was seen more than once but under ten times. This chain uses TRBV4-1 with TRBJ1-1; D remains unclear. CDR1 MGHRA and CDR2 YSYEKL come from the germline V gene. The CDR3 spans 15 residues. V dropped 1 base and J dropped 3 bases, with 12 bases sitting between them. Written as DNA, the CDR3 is TGCGCCAGCAGCCAAGGGCCCGCTCGGGACACTGAAGCTTTCTTT. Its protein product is CASSQGPARDTEAFF.

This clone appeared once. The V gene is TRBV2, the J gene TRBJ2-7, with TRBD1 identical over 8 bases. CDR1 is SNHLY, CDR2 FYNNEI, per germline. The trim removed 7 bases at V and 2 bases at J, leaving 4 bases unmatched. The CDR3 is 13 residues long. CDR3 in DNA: TGTGCCAGCATCGAACAGGGGGCCTACGAGCAGTACTTC. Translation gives CASIEQGAYEQYF.

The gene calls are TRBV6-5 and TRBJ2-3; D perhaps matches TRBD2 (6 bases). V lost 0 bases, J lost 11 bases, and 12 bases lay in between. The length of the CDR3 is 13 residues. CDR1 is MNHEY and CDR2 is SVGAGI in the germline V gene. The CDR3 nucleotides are TGTGCCAGCAGTTACTCTCTGCGGGGACGGCAGTATTTT. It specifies CASSYSLRGRQYF.

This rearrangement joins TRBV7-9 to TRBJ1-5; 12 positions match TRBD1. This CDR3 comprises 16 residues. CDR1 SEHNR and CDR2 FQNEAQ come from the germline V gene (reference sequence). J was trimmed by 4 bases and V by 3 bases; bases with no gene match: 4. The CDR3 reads CASSLGQGALNQPQHF. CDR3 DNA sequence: TGTGCCAGCAGCTTGGGACAGGGGGCTTTAAATCAGCCCCAGCATTTT.

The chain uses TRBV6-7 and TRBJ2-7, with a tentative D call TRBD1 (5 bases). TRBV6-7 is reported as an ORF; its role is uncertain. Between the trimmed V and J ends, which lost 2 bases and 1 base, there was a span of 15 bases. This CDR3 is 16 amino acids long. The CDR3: CASSYPPQTVSYEQYF. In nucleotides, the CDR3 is TGTGCCAGCAGTTACCCCCCTCAGACAGTGTCCTACGAGCAGTACTTC.

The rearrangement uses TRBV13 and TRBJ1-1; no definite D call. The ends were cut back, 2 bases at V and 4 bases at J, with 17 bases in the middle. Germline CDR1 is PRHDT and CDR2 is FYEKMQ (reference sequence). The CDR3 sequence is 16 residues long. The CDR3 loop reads CASSLRPGLFGTEAFF. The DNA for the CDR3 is TGTGCCAGCAGCTTACGTCCGGGTCTGTTTGGCACTGAAGCTTTCTTT.

The CDR3 DNA follows: TGCAGCGCCCTAGAAAACTCCTACGAGCAGTACTTC. It is translated as CSALENSYEQYF. The rearrangement links TRBV29-1 to TRBJ2-7; unclear D gene. V lost 7 bases to trimming and J lost 0 bases, with 10 bases between them. CDR3 length equals 12 residues. Germline CDR1 reads SQVTM; CDR2 reads ANQGSEA.

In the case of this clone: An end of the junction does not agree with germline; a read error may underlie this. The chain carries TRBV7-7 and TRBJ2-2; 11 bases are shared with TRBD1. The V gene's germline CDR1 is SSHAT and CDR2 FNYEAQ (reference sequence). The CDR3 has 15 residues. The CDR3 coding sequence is TGTGCTAGCAGCTTGGGGACAGGGGGATCCGGGGAGCTGTTTTTT. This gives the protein CASSLGTGGSGELFF.

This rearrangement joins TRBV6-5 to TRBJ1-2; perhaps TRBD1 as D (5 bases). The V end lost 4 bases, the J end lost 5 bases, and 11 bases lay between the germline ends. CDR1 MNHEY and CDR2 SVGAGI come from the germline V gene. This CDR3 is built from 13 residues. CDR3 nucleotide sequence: TGTGCCAGCAGTTTCCCAGGGTTTTATGGCTACACCTTC. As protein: CASSFPGFYGYTF.

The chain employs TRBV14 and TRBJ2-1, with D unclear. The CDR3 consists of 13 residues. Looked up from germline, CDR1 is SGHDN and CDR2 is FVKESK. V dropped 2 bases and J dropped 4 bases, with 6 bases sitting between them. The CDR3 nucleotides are TGTGCCAGCAGCCAACTACTATACAATGAGCAGTTCTTC. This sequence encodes CASSQLLYNEQFF.

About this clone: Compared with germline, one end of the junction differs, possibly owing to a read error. The CDR3 region has the DNA TGCGCCAGCAGAGAGTCCGGGACTTCTACAGATACGCAGTATTTT. The encoded protein is CASRESGTSTDTQYF. J is TRBJ2-3 and V is TRBV10-2; the D gene is possibly TRBD2 (6 bases). The CDR3 sequence is 15 residues long. Germline CDR1 is WSHSY and CDR2 is SAAADI.

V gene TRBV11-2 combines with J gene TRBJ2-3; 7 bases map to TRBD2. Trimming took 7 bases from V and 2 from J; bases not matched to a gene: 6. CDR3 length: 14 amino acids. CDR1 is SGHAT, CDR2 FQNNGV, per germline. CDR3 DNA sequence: TGTGCCAGCACTTGGGCGGGAGCCACAGATACGCAGTATTTT. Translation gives CASTWAGATDTQYF.

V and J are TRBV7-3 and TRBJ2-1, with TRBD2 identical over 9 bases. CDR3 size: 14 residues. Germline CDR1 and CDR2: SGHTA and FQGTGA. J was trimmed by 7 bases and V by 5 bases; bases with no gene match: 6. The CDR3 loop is CASSLSGSGNEQFF. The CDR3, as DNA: TGTGCCAGCAGCCTTAGCGGGAGTGGGAATGAGCAGTTCTTC.

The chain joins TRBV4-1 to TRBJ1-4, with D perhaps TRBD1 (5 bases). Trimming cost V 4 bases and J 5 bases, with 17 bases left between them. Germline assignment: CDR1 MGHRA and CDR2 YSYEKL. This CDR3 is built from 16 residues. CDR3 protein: CASSPFSGLTNEKLFF. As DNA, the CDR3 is TGCGCCAGCAGCCCTTTTTCGGGACTCACAAATGAAAAACTGTTTTTT.